Given below is one T cell receptor (beta chain) in context. Antigen specificity is unknown. The germline CDR1 and CDR2 sequences are DFQATT and SNEGSKA (reference sequence). Trimming removed 3 bases from V and 2 bases from J, with 11 bases in between. The CDR3 is made up of 14 amino acids. TCRdb re-called the RACE reads with MiXCR, one entry per CDR3 protein. The repertoire holds about 120,000 distinct CDR3 sequences, with roughly 10% as singletons. The time point was: patch test 3, about 24 weeks after DPC sensitization. The sample's treatment: therapeutic diphenylcyclopropenone sensitization with weekly scalp DPC. The data were taken from a study of human T cells and chemical hapten exposure. Study-wide results and caveats: Having alopecia, the donors may differ immunologically from healthy people.

The receptor was derived from a woman aged 45-65 years with alopecia areata. Some clones in this sample may be carry-over from other donors' samples. Here the sequenced sample was whole blood, taken in connection with sensitization to the hapten diphenylcyclopropenone (DPC). V usage is TRBV20-1 and J usage is TRBJ2-1, with D unresolved. In DNA, the CDR3 is TGCAGTGCTAGGGTAAAGGCCCCCTACAATGAGCAGTTCTTC. Translation gives CSARVKAPYNEQFF.